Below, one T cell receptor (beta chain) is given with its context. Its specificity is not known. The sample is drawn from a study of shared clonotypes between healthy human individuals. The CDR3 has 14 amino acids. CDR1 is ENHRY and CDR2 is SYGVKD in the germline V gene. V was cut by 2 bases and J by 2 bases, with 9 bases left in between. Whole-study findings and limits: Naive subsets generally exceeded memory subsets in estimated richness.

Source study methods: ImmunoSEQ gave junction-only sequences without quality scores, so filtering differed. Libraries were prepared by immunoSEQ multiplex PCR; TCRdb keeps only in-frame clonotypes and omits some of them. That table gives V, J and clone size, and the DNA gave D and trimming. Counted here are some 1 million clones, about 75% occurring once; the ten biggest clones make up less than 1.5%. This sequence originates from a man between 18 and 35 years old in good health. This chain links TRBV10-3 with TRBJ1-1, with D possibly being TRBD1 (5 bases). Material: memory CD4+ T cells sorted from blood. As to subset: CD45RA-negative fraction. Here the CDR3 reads CAISEGDGNTEAFF. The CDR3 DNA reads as TGTGCCATCAGTGAGGGGGACGGAAACACTGAAGCTTTCTTT.